The 12 T cell receptor beta chains below come from one sample, sequenced in a study of blood T cell repertoires in COVID-19. The method was immunoSEQ multiplex PCR; TCRdb's version includes in-frame clones alone and lacks a portion of them. The sample holds more than 150,000 clones, 85% to 90% seen once. The sequenced sample was peripheral blood. All receptors come from a woman in her seventies with COVID-19, enrolled during active disease.

The chain employs TRBV19 and TRBJ2-3; tentatively, D is TRBD2 (6 bases). The CDR3 extends over 15 amino acids. Germline CDR1 reads LNHDA; CDR2 reads SQIVND (reference sequence). V was shortened by 6 bases and J by 4 bases, with 17 bases between the two germline ends. CDR3: CASSLTAGRSDTQYF. DNA for the CDR3: TGTGCCAGTAGCCTCACGGCGGGACGCTCAGATACGCAGTATTTT.

The CDR3 DNA is TGTGCCAGCAGTTACGAGCGGTCCGCCGCCAATACGCAGTATTTT. Translated: CASSYERSAANTQYF. V is TRBV6-2 or TRBV6-3 and J is TRBJ2-3, with a weak D call TRBD2 (5 bases). With 2 bases removed from V and 7 bases from J, the gap between germline ends came to 16 bases. Germline CDR1 MNHEY, CDR2 SVGEGT. The CDR3 is 15 amino acids.

V gene TRBV5-6 combines with J gene TRBJ2-1; 12 nucleotides agree with TRBD2. The J segment lost 8 bases and the V segment lost 2 bases, leaving 5 bases of the junction unmatched. The CDR3 sequence is 15 residues long. Germline values: CDR1 SGHDT, CDR2 YYEEEE. As DNA, the CDR3 is TGTGCCAGCAGCTTAACTAGCGGGAGGCCCTATGAGCAGTTCTTC. This translates into CASSLTSGRPYEQFF.

The chain joins TRBV11-2 to TRBJ2-3; tentative D call: TRBD2 (5 bases). The ends were cut back, 5 bases at V and 3 bases at J, with 18 bases in the middle. The CDR3 extends over 16 amino acids. The germline V gene has CDR1 SGHAT and CDR2 FQNNGV. As DNA, the CDR3 is TGTGCCAGCAGCGTCCTCATTTTGGGAGTAACAGATACGCAGTATTTT. Translation: CASSVLILGVTDTQYF.

As regards this clone: The junction shows a germline mismatch at one end, possibly a read error. This chain uses TRBV4-1 with TRBJ2-6; 8 nucleotides match TRBD1. The CDR3 totals 21 residues. Germline V lookup: CDR1 MGHRA, CDR2 YSYEKL. The CDR3 nucleotides are TGCGCCAGCAACCAAGACCCAGGGGGCACCACAATTAGCTCTGGGGCCAACGTCCTGACTTTC. This sequence encodes CASNQDPGGTTISSGANVLTF.

The rearrangement links TRBV29-1 to TRBJ1-1, with TRBD1 matching over 8 bases. The CDR3 length is 14 residues. With 6 bases clipped from V and 0 bases from J, the junction kept 6 bases outside the gene matches. From germline, CDR1 is SQVTM and CDR2 ANQGSEA. The CDR3 bases are TGCAGCGTCTCCAGGGGGCCGGTGAACACTGAAGCTTTCTTT. It translates to CSVSRGPVNTEAFF.

This clone was detected a few times. CDR3 in DNA: TGTGCCACCAGTGATTCCACCCTAACGGGCTACACCTTC. It specifies CATSDSTLTGYTF. The V and J genes are TRBV24-1 and TRBJ1-2; no clear D gene. The CDR3 runs to 13 residues. Germline CDR1 is KGHDR and CDR2 is SFDVKD. V lost 2 bases, J lost 8 bases, and 11 bases lay in between.

CDR3 bases: TGTGCCAGCAGCTCGACAGGTCGTACGCAGTATTTT. Encoded protein: CASSSTGRTQYF. This chain uses TRBV2 with TRBJ2-3, with a weak D call TRBD1 (6 bases). Germline loops: CDR1 SNHLY, CDR2 FYNNEI. The CDR3 spans 12 residues. V dropped 6 bases and J dropped 8 bases, with 12 bases sitting between them.

V gene TRBV6-1 combines with J gene TRBJ1-3, with a tentative D call TRBD1 (6 bases). The CDR3 length is 14 residues. Germline lookup yields CDR1 MNHNS and CDR2 SASEGT. Trimming removed 2 bases at V and 4 bases at J, with 9 bases between. In nucleotides, the CDR3 is TGTGCCAGCAGTGAACACGGACAGGGAAACACCATATATTTT. Translation: CASSEHGQGNTIYF.

The chain joins TRBV5-1 to TRBJ2-7; D is perhaps TRBD2 (6 bases). Germline CDR1 reads SGHRS; CDR2 reads YFSETQ. Trimming took 7 bases from V and 3 from J, leaving 17 bases between them. The CDR3 sequence is 14 residues long. The CDR3 reads CASSRERARYEQYF. The CDR3 DNA reads TGCGCCAGCTCCCGGGAGAGGGCCCGCTACGAGCAGTACTTC.

The chain joins TRBV5-1 to TRBJ2-1, with 9 bases matching TRBD1. V gave up 3 bases and J gave up 3 bases; unmatched junction bases: 4. Germline CDR1 and CDR2: SGHRS and YFSETQ. The CDR3 extends over 15 amino acids. The CDR3 DNA reads as TGCGCCAGCAGCTCGGGACAGGGTCGCTACAATGAGCAGTTCTTC. Its translation is CASSSGQGRYNEQFF.

The gene calls are TRBV3-1 (or the pseudogene TRBV3-2) and TRBJ1-2, with a tentative D call TRBD1 (6 bases). The CDR3 is 13 amino acids. The germline V gene encodes CDR1 LGHDT and CDR2 YNNKEL (reference sequence). Trimming shortened V by 6 bases and J by 2 bases, and 10 bases separated the two germline ends. CDR3 sequence reads: CASRYQGNYGYTF. CDR3 nucleotides: TGTGCCAGCAGGTATCAGGGGAACTATGGCTACACCTTC.